This TCR beta chain was identified in a study of shared T cell receptors in the human thymus. The table came from immunoSEQ multiplex PCR; TCRdb's copy has only in-frame clones and leaves some out. In the table there are hundreds of thousands of clones, around 89% of which are singletons. This clone was seen a single time. Germline assignment: CDR1 MNHEY and CDR2 SVGAGI. The CDR3 spans 15 residues. The V gene lost 4 bases and the J gene lost 1 base, with 13 bases spanning the gap. These data were also filed under a second study, of human thymus T cells. That work contributes: Having corrective surgery for congenital heart defects, healthy Finnish infants were the ones who donated. Thymic and blood repertoires seemed to show skewed V and J gene use.

The chain carries TRBV6-5 and TRBJ2-5; D is possibly TRBD1 (5 bases). This receptor was obtained from a boy under two years old with a congenital heart defect. The sample taken for sequencing was thymocytes. CDR3 in amino acids: CASSLGPAPQETQYF. The CDR3 DNA reads TGTGCCAGCAGTTTGGGGCCTGCCCCCCAAGAGACCCAGTACTTC.